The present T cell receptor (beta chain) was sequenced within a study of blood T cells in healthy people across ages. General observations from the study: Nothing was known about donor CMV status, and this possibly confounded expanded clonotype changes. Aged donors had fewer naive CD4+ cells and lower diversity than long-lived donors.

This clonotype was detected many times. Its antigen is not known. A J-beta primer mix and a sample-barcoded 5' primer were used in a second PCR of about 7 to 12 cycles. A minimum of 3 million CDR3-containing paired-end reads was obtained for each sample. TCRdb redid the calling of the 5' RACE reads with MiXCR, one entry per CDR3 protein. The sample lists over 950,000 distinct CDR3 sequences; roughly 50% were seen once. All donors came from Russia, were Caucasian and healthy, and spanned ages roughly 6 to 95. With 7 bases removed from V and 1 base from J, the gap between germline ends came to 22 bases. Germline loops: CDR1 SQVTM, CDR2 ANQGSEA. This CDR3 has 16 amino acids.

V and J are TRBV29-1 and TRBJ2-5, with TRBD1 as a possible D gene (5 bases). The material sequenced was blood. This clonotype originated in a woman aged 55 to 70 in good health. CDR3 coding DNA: TGCAGCGCCGACGCCAGAGACAGCCCTCCCCAAGAGACCCAGTACTTC. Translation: CSADARDSPPQETQYF.